These 21 T cell receptor beta chains came from one sample sequenced in a study of control samples from healthy donors and cancer patients. Assay used: immunoSEQ multiplex PCR; TCRdb lists only in-frame clones, some missing. Here the sample spans roughly 80,000 clones, around nine tenths being singletons. Sequenced input: blood. Every receptor here comes from a woman in her forties or fifties in good health.

CDR3 protein: CASRSLLGSYEQYF. DNA for the CDR3: TGTGCCAGCAGGTCTCTTCTGGGATCCTACGAGCAGTACTTC. The chain recombines TRBV7-2 with TRBJ2-7, with no clear D. The CDR3 totals 14 residues. Per the germline V gene, CDR1 is SGHTA and CDR2 is FQGNSA. Trimming stripped 6 bases from V and 1 base from J, with 13 bases between. The full variable domain, its missing parts supplied by reference TRBV7-2 and TRBJ2-7, is GAGVSQSPSNKVTEKGKDVELRCDPISGHTALYWYRQSLGQGLEFLIYFQGNSAPDKSGLPSDRFSAERTGGSVSTLTIQRTQQEDSAVYLCASRSLLGSYEQYFGPGTRLTVT.

With respect to this clone: The sample contains more than one DNA sequence encoding this CDR3. The V call is TRBV5-1, the J call TRBJ1-1, with 7 bases lining up with TRBD1. Germline V gene lookup returns CDR1 SGHRS and CDR2 YFSETQ. The CDR3 is 14 amino acids. V was pared by 4 bases and J by 5 bases, with 8 bases of the junction left unmatched. This chain's CDR3 is CASSPRTGETEAFF. The CDR3 nucleotides are TGCGCCAGCAGCCCGCGCACAGGGGAGACTGAAGCTTTCTTT.

The V gene is TRBV5-1, the J gene TRBJ2-7, with D perhaps matching TRBD1 (5 bases). The CDR3 is made up of 15 amino acids. V was pared by 0 bases and J by 2 bases, with 12 bases between. Germline values: CDR1 SGHRS, CDR2 YFSETQ. The DNA of the CDR3 is TGCGCCAGCAGCTTGGACGACAGTGCTACCTACGAGCAGTACTTC. It specifies CASSLDDSATYEQYF.

This clone was counted a single time. V gene TRBV5-1 combines with J gene TRBJ1-1; tentatively, D is TRBD1 (5 bases). V was shortened by 4 bases and J by 1 base, with 14 bases between the two germline ends. CDR3 length: 15 amino acids. CDR1 and CDR2 from the germline V gene are SGHRS and YFSETQ. The CDR3 bases are TGCGCCAGCAGCCCAGAGGACAACTCGAACACTGAAGCTTTCTTT. Its translation is CASSPEDNSNTEAFF.

The rearrangement uses TRBV7-2 and TRBJ1-5; no clear D gene. Trimming cost V 1 base and J 1 base, with 8 bases left between them. The CDR3 sequence is 15 residues long. Germline-derived CDR1 and CDR2 are SGHTA and FQGNSA. CDR3 coding DNA: TGTGCCAGCAGCTTAGTCTCCGGAAGCAATCAGCCCCAGCATTTT. Its protein product is CASSLVSGSNQPQHF.

This chain joins TRBV3-1 (or the pseudogene TRBV3-2) and TRBJ2-2; D is unresolved. The V end lost 6 bases, the J end lost 3 bases, and 2 bases lay between the germline ends. CDR1 and CDR2 from the germline V gene are LGHDT and YNNKEL (reference sequence). The CDR3 length is 11 residues. The DNA of the CDR3 is TGTGCCAGCAGGTACACCGGGGAGCTGTTTTTT. It specifies CASRYTGELFF.

The rearrangement joins TRBV24-1 to TRBJ1-2; D perhaps matches TRBD1 (6 bases). V lost 9 bases, J lost 9 bases, and 22 bases lay in between. Germline CDR1 reads KGHDR; CDR2 reads SFDVKD. The CDR3 length is 14 residues. The CDR3 DNA reads as TGTGCCACCGCAAGTTCGGGACAAGCGAGTAGCTACACCTTC. It is translated as CATASSGQASSYTF.

The chain couples TRBV7-8 to TRBJ1-3; D is possibly TRBD1 (6 bases). Trimming took 2 bases from V and 2 from J, leaving 13 bases between them. The germline CDR1 and CDR2 sequences are SGHVS and FQNEAQ. The CDR3 loop spans 16 amino acids. This CDR3 reads CASSLRLDSAGNTIYF. CDR3 bases: TGTGCCAGCAGCTTAAGACTGGACAGCGCTGGAAACACCATATATTTT.

V gene TRBV6-6 combines with J gene TRBJ2-3; a weak D match, TRBD1 (5 bases). V lost 0 bases and J lost 1, with 11 bases in between. Germline V CDR1 and CDR2: MNHNY, SVGAGI (reference sequence). The CDR3 covers 16 residues. CDR3 loop: CASSYSSSRGTDTQYF. DNA for the CDR3: TGTGCCAGCAGTTACTCATCGAGCAGGGGCACAGATACGCAGTATTTT.

J is TRBJ1-6 and V is TRBV11-2; D is uncertain. The CDR3 loop spans 13 amino acids. Germline CDR1 is SGHAT and CDR2 is FQNNGV. The V gene lost 5 bases and the J gene lost 10 bases, with 12 bases spanning the gap. This CDR3 is CASSPLVGSPLHF. The DNA of the CDR3 is TGTGCCAGCAGCCCTTTGGTTGGGTCACCCCTCCACTTT. Filled out from reference TRBV11-2 and TRBJ1-6, the complete variable domain reads EAGVAQSPRYKIIEKRQSVAFWCNPISGHATLYWYQQILGQGPKLLIQFQNNGVVDDSQLPKDRFSAERLKGVDSTLKIQPAKLEDSAVYLCASSPLVGSPLHFGNGTRLTVT.

The V call is TRBV27, the J call TRBJ2-3; D remains unclear. The CDR3 is made up of 16 amino acids. Between the trimmed V and J ends, which lost 6 bases and 2 bases, there was a span of 18 bases. The germline V gene has CDR1 MNHEY and CDR2 SMNVEV (reference sequence). CDR3 residues: CASRSPRTGLTDTQYF. The CDR3 DNA sequence: TGTGCCAGCAGATCCCCCCGGACCGGCCTCACAGATACGCAGTATTTT.

This clone was detected only once. This rearrangement joins TRBV10-3 to TRBJ1-1; a possible D gene is TRBD1 (5 bases). There are 14 residues in the CDR3. Looked up from germline, CDR1 is ENHRY and CDR2 is SYGVKD. Trimming took off 4 bases at V and 8 bases at J, with 17 bases between the two ends. DNA for the CDR3: TGTGCCATCAGTGCAGTTATCCAGGGAGAGGAAGCTTTCTTT. Amino acid sequence: CAISAVIQGEEAFF.

Notes on this clone: The junction departs from germline at one end; a sequencing error may be responsible. The rearrangement joins TRBV5-1 to TRBJ1-6; D is perhaps TRBD1 (5 bases). CDR1 SGHRS and CDR2 YFSETQ come from the germline V gene. The CDR3 is 15 amino acids. For the CDR3, the DNA is TGCGCCGGCAGCTTGGCTGAGTGGGGCAATTCACCCCTCCACTTT. It yields the protein CAGSLAEWGNSPLHF.

This clone was recorded only once. The chain links TRBV11-2 to TRBJ2-1; 7 bases line up with TRBD1. Germline loops: CDR1 SGHAT, CDR2 FQNNGV. V was pared by 1 base and J by 4 bases, with 4 bases of the junction left unmatched. The CDR3 length is 15 residues. CDR3 sequence: CASSLAATGYNEQFF. As DNA, the CDR3 is TGTGCCAGCAGCTTAGCTGCGACAGGGTACAATGAGCAGTTCTTC.

The chain has TRBV7-9 and TRBJ1-4, with a tentative D call TRBD1 (5 bases). V lost 5 bases and J lost 8, with 9 bases in between. This CDR3 region has 12 residues. Per the germline V gene, CDR1 is SEHNR and CDR2 is FQNEAQ (reference sequence). The CDR3 region has the DNA TGTGCCAGCAGCCTACGGACAGAAAAACTGTTTTTT. Translating it yields CASSLRTEKLFF.

This chain joins TRBV15 and TRBJ1-1; perhaps TRBD1 as D (5 bases). Germline-derived CDR1 and CDR2 are LNHNV and YYDKDF (reference sequence). Trimming took off 5 bases at V and 1 base at J, with 14 bases between the two ends. This CDR3 contains 15 residues. For the CDR3, the DNA is TGTGCCACCAGCTCCTTGCGGGGCGGGAACACTGAAGCTTTCTTT. Residues: CATSSLRGGNTEAFF.

The chain links TRBV12-5 to TRBJ1-3, with 9 bases aligning to TRBD1. This CDR3 region has 16 residues. Germline V CDR1 and CDR2: LGHNT, FRNRAP. V dropped 5 bases and J dropped 2; count of bases not matched to a gene: 7. For the CDR3, the DNA is TGTGCTAGTGGTCAGGGACAGGGTATAACTGGAAACACCATATATTTT. Translating gives CASGQGQGITGNTIYF.

A word on this clone: The sample holds other DNA sequences that translate to the same CDR3. The rearrangement links TRBV11-2 to TRBJ1-2; D gene ambiguous. Between the trimmed V and J ends, which lost 1 base and 4 bases, there was a span of 7 bases. The V gene's germline CDR1 is SGHAT and CDR2 FQNNGV. This CDR3 comprises 13 residues. The CDR3 region has the DNA TGTGCCAGCAGCTTAGGAGGCAGCTATGGCTACACCTTC. Translation gives CASSLGGSYGYTF.

The chain couples TRBV11-2 to TRBJ2-2; D unclear. This CDR3 has 16 residues. The germline CDR1 and CDR2 sequences are SGHAT and FQNNGV. Trimming removed 5 bases from V and 0 bases from J, with 13 bases in between. CDR3: CASSLNRISNTGELFF. The CDR3 DNA reads TGTGCCAGCAGCCTGAACCGAATTTCGAACACCGGGGAGCTGTTTTTT.

In nucleotides, the CDR3 is TGTGCCAGTGGACCTGTTAGGGGCCTTTTTGGTGAAAAACTGTTTTTT. It codes for CASGPVRGLFGEKLFF. The genes are TRBV27 and TRBJ1-4; TRBD1 might be the D (5 bases). Trimming left V 9 bases short and J 7 bases short, with 24 bases between. Germline V CDR1 and CDR2: MNHEY, SMNVEV (reference sequence). This CDR3 spans 16 amino acids.

The chain links TRBV10-3 to TRBJ2-7, with 12 bases lining up with TRBD2. This CDR3 has 16 residues. V shed 10 bases, J shed 3 bases, and the junction held 13 bases outside the gene matches. CDR1 ENHRY and CDR2 SYGVKD come from the germline V gene. The CDR3 region is CASSSGGGYKNYEQYF. The CDR3 DNA reads TGTGCCAGTTCTAGCGGGGGGGGTTATAAAAACTACGAGCAGTACTTC.